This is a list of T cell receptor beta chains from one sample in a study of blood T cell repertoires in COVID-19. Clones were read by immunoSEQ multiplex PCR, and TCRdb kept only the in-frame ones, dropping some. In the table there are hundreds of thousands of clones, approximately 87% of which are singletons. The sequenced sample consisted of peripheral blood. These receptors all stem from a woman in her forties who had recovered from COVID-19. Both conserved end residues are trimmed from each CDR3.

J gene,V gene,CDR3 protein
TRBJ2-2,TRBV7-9,ASSFQGQTNTGELF
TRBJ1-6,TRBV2,ASNRVSYNSPLH
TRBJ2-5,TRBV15,ATSRGQVQETQY
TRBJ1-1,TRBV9,ASSALRRQLNTEAF
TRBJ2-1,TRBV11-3,ASSLRTYNEQF
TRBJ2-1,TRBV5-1,ASSWGLAFYNEQF
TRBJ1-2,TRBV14,ASSQGAGLLYGYT
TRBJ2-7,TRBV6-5,ASSSRENYEQY
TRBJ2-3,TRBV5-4,ASSLTLRSRGAGDTQY
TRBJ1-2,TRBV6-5,ASSYSGEAAYGYT
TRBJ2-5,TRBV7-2,ASSFPTGPETQY
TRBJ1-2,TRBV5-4,ASSLRAGPINYGYT
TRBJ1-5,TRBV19,ATGTGIGQPQH
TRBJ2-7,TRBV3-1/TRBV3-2,ASSPTGVPSYEQY
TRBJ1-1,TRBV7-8,ASSPLNTEAF
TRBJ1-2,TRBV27,ASSPVTGTGDGYT
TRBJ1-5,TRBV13,ASSLGGGNQPQH
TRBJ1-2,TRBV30,AWHKNWGTVFSGYT
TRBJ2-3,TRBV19,ASSIRGQDTQY
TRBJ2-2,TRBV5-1,ASSLRLPNTGELF
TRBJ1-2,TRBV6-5,ASSYGGNYGYT
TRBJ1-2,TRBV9,ASSEAPGQFFT
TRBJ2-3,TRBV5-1,ASSSGTSGPWGSTDTQY
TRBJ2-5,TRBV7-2,ASSVFQGGQETQY
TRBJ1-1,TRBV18,ASSPVPGTEAF
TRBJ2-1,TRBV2,ASSVTGSSYNEQF
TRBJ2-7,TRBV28,ASRLRGAQYEQY